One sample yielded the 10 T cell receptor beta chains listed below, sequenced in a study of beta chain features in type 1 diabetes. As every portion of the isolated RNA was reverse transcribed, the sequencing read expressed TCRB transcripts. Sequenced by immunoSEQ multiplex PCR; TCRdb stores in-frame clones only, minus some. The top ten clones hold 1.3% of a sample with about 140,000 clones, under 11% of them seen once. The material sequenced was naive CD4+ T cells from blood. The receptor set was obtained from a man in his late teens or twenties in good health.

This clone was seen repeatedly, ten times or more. CDR3 sequence (DNA): TGTGCCTGGAGTGGGGGGGTTTACAATGAGCAGTTCTTC. It translates to CAWSGGVYNEQFF. This chain connects TRBV30 to TRBJ2-1; D may be TRBD2 (6 bases). Germline CDR1 reads GTSNPN; CDR2 reads SVGIG (reference sequence). Trimming cost V 1 base and J 4 bases, with 8 bases left between them. The CDR3 extends over 13 amino acids.

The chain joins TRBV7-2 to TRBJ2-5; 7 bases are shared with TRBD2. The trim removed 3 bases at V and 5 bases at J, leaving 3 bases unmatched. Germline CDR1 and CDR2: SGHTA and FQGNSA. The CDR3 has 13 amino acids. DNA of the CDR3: TGTGCCAGCAGCTTCTCGGGGGGTGAGACCCAGTACTTC. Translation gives CASSFSGGETQYF.

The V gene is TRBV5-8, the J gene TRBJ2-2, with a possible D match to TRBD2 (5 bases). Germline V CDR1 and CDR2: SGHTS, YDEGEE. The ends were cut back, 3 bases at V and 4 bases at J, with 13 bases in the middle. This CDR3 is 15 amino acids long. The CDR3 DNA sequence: TGTGCCAGCAGCTCCTCTAGCCCCGTCACCGGGGAGCTGTTTTTT. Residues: CASSSSSPVTGELFF.

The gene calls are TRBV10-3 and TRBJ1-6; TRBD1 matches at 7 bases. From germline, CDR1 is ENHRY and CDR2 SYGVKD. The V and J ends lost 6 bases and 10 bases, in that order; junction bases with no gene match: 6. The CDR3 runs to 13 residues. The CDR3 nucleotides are TGTGCCATCAGGTCGACAGGGCCCTCACCCCTCCACTTT. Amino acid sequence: CAIRSTGPSPLHF.

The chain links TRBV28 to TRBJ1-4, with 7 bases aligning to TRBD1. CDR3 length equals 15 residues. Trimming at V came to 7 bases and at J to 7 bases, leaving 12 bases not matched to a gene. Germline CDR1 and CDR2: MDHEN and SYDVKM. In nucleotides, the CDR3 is TGTGCCAGCAATTCCCCACAGGGGATTCGTGAAAAACTGTTTTTT. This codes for CASNSPQGIREKLFF.

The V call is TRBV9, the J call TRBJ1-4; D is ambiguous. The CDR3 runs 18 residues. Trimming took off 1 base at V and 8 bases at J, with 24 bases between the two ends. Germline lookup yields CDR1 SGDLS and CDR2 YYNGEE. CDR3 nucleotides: TGTGCCAGCAGCGTACATCCGACGGGGAGCAGTCTTGGAGAAAAACTGTTTTTT. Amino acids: CASSVHPTGSSLGEKLFF.

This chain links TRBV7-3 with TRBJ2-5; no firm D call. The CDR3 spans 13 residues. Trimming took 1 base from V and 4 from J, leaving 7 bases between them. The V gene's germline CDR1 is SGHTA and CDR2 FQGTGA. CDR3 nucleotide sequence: TGTGCCAGCAGCTTAAGGCCAACAGAGACCCAGTACTTC. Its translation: CASSLRPTETQYF.

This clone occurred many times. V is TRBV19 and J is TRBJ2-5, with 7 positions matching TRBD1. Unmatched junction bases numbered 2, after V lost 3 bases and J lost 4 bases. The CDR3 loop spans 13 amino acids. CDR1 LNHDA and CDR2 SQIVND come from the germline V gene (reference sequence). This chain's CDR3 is CASSIGQAETQYF. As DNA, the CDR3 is TGTGCCAGTAGTATCGGACAGGCAGAGACCCAGTACTTC.

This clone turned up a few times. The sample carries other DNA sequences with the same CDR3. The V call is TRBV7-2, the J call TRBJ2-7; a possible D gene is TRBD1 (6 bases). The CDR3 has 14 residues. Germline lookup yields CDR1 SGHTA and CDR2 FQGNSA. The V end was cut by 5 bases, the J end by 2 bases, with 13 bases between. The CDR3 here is CASSPRDTPYEQYF. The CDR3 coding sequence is TGTGCCAGCAGCCCCCGGGACACCCCCTACGAGCAGTACTTC.

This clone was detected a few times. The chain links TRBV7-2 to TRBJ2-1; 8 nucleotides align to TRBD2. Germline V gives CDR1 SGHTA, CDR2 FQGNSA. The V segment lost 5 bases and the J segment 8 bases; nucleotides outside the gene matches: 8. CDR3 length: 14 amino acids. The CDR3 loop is CASSPQRGRDEQFF. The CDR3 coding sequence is TGTGCCAGCAGCCCCCAGCGGGGGCGGGATGAGCAGTTCTTC. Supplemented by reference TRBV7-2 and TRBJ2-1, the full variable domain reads GAGVSQSPSNKVTEKGKDVELRCDPISGHTALYWYRQSLGQGLEFLIYFQGNSAPDKSGLPSDRFSAERTGGSVSTLTIQRTQQEDSAVYLCASSPQRGRDEQFFGPGTRLTVL.